A single sample is the source of the 18 T cell receptor beta chains below, sequenced in a study of tumor-infiltrating lymphocytes in primary liver carcinoma. Out of unsorted whole blood came the blood RNA, and germline DNA was extracted as well. A primer matching the constant region was used to make TCR beta cDNA from about 500 ng of total RNA. Nested multiplex PCR, run for three rounds with slightly modified ARM-PCR, yielded TCR beta libraries. The first two PCR rounds used TRBV1-TRBV30 forward primers with a C-beta reverse primer, nine to eleven cycles each. MiXCR, applied by TCRdb to the multiplex PCR reads, yields one record per CDR3 protein. The top ten clones hold over 15% of a sample with around 330,000 distinct CDR3 sequences, 50% to 60% of them seen once. The specimen was peripheral blood. These receptors were collected from a woman in her twenties or thirties with primary liver carcinoma and hepatitis B virus infection.

Comment on this clonotype: Since a much larger clone is just one base distant, this may be a read error. V usage is TRBV6-6 and J usage is TRBJ2-3; 9 bases map to TRBD1. This CDR3 has 14 residues. The germline V gene encodes CDR1 MNHNY and CDR2 SVGAGI (reference sequence). V shed 6 bases and J 3 bases; nucleotides not matched to a gene: 4. The CDR3 bases are TGTGCCAGCAGGTGGACAGGGGAAACAGATACGCAGTATTTT. Residues: CASRWTGETDTQYF.

There are many counts of this clonotype. CDR3 sequence reads: CSVGSEETQYF. The CDR3 bases are TGCAGCGTTGGGAGCGAGGAGACCCAGTACTTC. This sequence joins TRBV29-1 and TRBJ2-5; D is ambiguous. Trimming removed 4 bases at V and 5 bases at J, with 8 bases between. The CDR3 is 11 amino acids. The germline CDR1 and CDR2 sequences are SQVTM and ANQGSEA.

This clonotype was seen repeatedly, ten times or more. The V gene is TRBV11-2, the J gene TRBJ2-2; TRBD2 matches 10 bases. With 2 bases clipped from V and 7 bases from J, the junction kept 4 bases outside the gene matches. The CDR3 covers 15 residues. The germline V gene encodes CDR1 SGHAT and CDR2 FQNNGV. The CDR3 here is CASSLTSGIVGELFF. The CDR3, as DNA: TGTGCCAGCAGCTTAACTAGCGGGATTGTCGGGGAGCTGTTTTTT. Variable domain in full (rest from reference TRBV11-2 and TRBJ2-2): EAGVAQSPRYKIIEKRQSVAFWCNPISGHATLYWYQQILGQGPKLLIQFQNNGVVDDSQLPKDRFSAERLKGVDSTLKIQPAKLEDSAVYLCASSLTSGIVGELFFGEGSRLTVL.

This clonotype was observed a few times. This sequence joins TRBV28 and TRBJ2-5; a weak D match, TRBD2 (6 bases). The germline CDR1 and CDR2 sequences are MDHEN and SYDVKM. The CDR3 is 14 residues long. Trimming pared 2 bases from V and 5 bases from J, leaving 12 bases between. CDR3 residues: CASSLIRGLETQYF. CDR3 in DNA: TGTGCCAGCAGTTTAATCCGGGGGTTGGAGACCCAGTACTTC.

With regard to this clonotype: This may be a read error, as it is one base from a much larger clone. The rearrangement links TRBV12-3 or TRBV12-4 to TRBJ1-5; 7 nucleotides match TRBD1. This CDR3 contains 14 residues. The trim removed 4 bases at V and 4 bases at J, leaving 4 bases unmatched. The chain's CDR3 is CASSYGTVNQPQHF. The CDR3 DNA reads TGTGCCAGCAGTTACGGGACAGTGAATCAGCCCCAGCATTTT.

Here the CDR3 reads CASRIHAEDNVLTF. The CDR3 bases are TGTGCCAGCAGGATCCATGCGGAGGATAACGTCCTGACTTTC. The chain uses TRBV5-5 and TRBJ2-6; tentatively, D is TRBD2 (5 bases). The CDR3 totals 14 residues. Trimming removed 5 bases from V and 10 bases from J, with 16 bases in between. CDR1 and CDR2 (germline): SGHKS, YYEKEE (reference sequence).

The chain carries TRBV6-1 and TRBJ2-1, with 7 bases fitting TRBD1. The CDR3 covers 13 residues. The V and J ends lost 8 bases and 7 bases, in that order; junction bases with no gene match: 8. Germline V gives CDR1 MNHNS, CDR2 SASEGT. The CDR3 nucleotides read TGTGCCAGCCAATACGTACAGGGGAATGAGCAGTTCTTC. This encodes CASQYVQGNEQFF.

This clonotype was counted once. This sequence may be a read error, since a much larger clone differs from it by one base. The chain recombines TRBV29-1 with TRBJ2-1; TRBD1 is a possible D gene (6 bases). The CDR3 runs 14 residues. Per germline, CDR1 SQVTM and CDR2 ANQGSEA. The DNA for the CDR3 is TGCAGAGTGAAAGCGACAGGAGTCTACAATGAGCAGTTCTTC. Amino acid sequence: CRVKATGVYNEQFF.

This clonotype was observed many times. The V and J genes are TRBV29-1 and TRBJ2-2; D is perhaps TRBD2 (5 bases). The CDR3 contains 15 residues. Per the germline V gene, CDR1 is SQVTM and CDR2 is ANQGSEA. Trimming cost V 4 bases and J 0 bases, with 12 bases left between them. CDR3 in amino acids: CSVAFVAPNTGELFF. The CDR3, as DNA: TGCAGCGTTGCCTTTGTAGCGCCGAACACCGGGGAGCTGTTTTTT.

The V and J genes are TRBV7-2 and TRBJ2-7; TRBD2 is a possible D gene (5 bases). Germline CDR1 is SGHTA and CDR2 is FQGNSA. This CDR3 region has 13 residues. V gave up 5 bases and J gave up 2 bases, with 10 bases separating them. The CDR3 sequence: CASSRAGPYEQYF. CDR3 nucleotides: TGTGCCAGCAGCCGGGCGGGCCCCTACGAGCAGTACTTC.

Of note for this clonotype: Just one base apart from a much larger clone, this may be a read error. This chain uses TRBV4-3 with TRBJ1-3, with a weak D call TRBD1 (5 bases). The CDR3 has 17 residues. Per germline, CDR1 LGHNA and CDR2 YSLEER. The CDR3 loop reads CTSSPSGRLDSGNTIYF. The CDR3 nucleotides read TGCACCAGCAGCCCCTCGGGGCGGCTCGATTCTGGAAACACCATATATTTT.

Details on this clonotype: Given a much more abundant clone one base away, this may be a read error. A read error is likely, as this CDR3 ends without the conserved phenylalanine or tryptophan. This chain links TRBV28 with TRBJ1-5; D gene ambiguous. This CDR3 is built from 12 residues. V was shortened by 3 bases and J by 7 bases, with 7 bases between the two germline ends. Germline V gene sequence: CDR1 MDHEN, CDR2 SYDVKM. The CDR3 coding sequence is TGTGCCAGCAGTTTGGGTCGGCAGCCCCAGCATGTT. This gives the protein CASSLGRQPQHV.

As for this clonotype: This clone may be a read error of a much larger clone one base away. The chain links TRBV6-1 to TRBJ1-1; D is perhaps TRBD1 (5 bases). Between the trimmed V and J ends, which lost 10 bases and 6 bases, there was a span of 18 bases. Per the germline V gene, CDR1 is MNHNS and CDR2 is SASEGT. CDR3 length: 13 residues. The CDR3 DNA follows: TGTGCCATAAAGCCGGGGGAGTACTCTGAAGCTTTCTTT. Translation: CAIKPGEYSEAFF.

Remarks on this clonotype: A clone one base away is much larger, so this may be a read error. V usage is TRBV6-2 or TRBV6-3 and J usage is TRBJ2-5; the D gene is possibly TRBD1 (6 bases). The CDR3 runs to 16 residues. Germline V gives CDR1 MNHEY, CDR2 SVGEGT. In DNA, the CDR3 is TGTGCCAGCAGTTACTCCTATGGACAGCTGCAAGAGACCCAGTGCTTC. Protein product: CASSYSYGQLQETQCF.

This chain's CDR3 is CASSESAGENTEAFF. DNA for the CDR3: TGCGCCAGCAGTGAGTCGGCGGGGGAGAACACTGAAGCTTTCTTT. The gene calls are TRBV10-1 and TRBJ1-1; a possible D gene is TRBD1 (5 bases). Per the germline V gene, CDR1 is WNHNN and CDR2 is SYGVQD (reference sequence). The CDR3 runs to 15 residues. Between the trimmed V and J ends, which lost 0 bases and 1 base, there was a span of 9 bases.

This chain connects TRBV4-3 to TRBJ2-2; 7 nucleotides agree with TRBD1. Germline values: CDR1 LGHNA, CDR2 YSLEER. The CDR3 totals 17 residues. V trimming: 1 base; J trimming: 5 bases; junction bases outside the gene matches: 10. CDR3 residues: CASSQVATGSYTGELFF. The CDR3, as DNA: TGCGCCAGCAGCCAAGTGGCGACAGGGAGTTATACCGGGGAGCTGTTTTTT.

A few counts support this clonotype. The rearrangement joins TRBV14 to TRBJ1-2; D remains ambiguous. Germline V gene sequence: CDR1 SGHDN, CDR2 FVKESK. The CDR3 runs to 13 residues. Trimming cost V 2 bases and J 3 bases, with 7 bases left between them. This CDR3 reads CASSQRPDYGYTF. The CDR3 DNA reads TGTGCCAGCAGCCAAAGGCCAGACTATGGCTACACCTTC.

The chain couples TRBV6-6 to TRBJ2-7; D is unresolved. The V gene lost 5 bases and the J gene lost 0 bases, with 14 bases spanning the gap. Germline V gene data show CDR1 as MNHNY and CDR2 as SVGAGI (reference sequence). This CDR3 is 15 amino acids long. CDR3 amino acids: CASSQYPGPSYEQYF. CDR3 in DNA: TGTGCCAGCAGTCAGTACCCTGGACCCTCCTACGAGCAGTACTTC.